This T cell receptor beta chain was sequenced in a study of control samples from healthy donors and cancer patients (dated by TCRdb to the early 2020s). This clone showed up just a few times. There is no known antigen for this receptor. The sample holds no much larger clone one base away, and base qualities are not on file. CDR1 and CDR2 (LNHDA, SQIVND) derive from the germline V gene (reference sequence). V was cut back by 6 bases and J by 7 bases, leaving a gap of 21 bases between them. The CDR3 runs 15 amino acids, cysteine and phenylalanine included. This entry keeps only the CDR3 DNA: 45 bases, framed from base 1. The method behind the library was the immunoSEQ multiplex PCR assay. Imported from immuneACCESS, the table was reduced by TCRdb to in-frame sequences with V and J called. These copies leave out some clones; in studies compared against another copy, an unresolved V gene accounts for under half, and the cause of the remainder is not known. This sample holds about 100,000 clones; roughly 84% were observed only once. The ten largest account for more than 15% of the sample.

Sequencing was performed on blood. In this chain, TRBV19 is recombined with TRBJ1-2; a confident D gene designation cannot be given. The receptor's source is a woman aged 45-59 years in good health. The CDR3 loop reads CASREGPMTSIGYTF. The nucleotides are TGTGCCAGTAGGGAAGGGCCGATGACTTCTATTGGCTACACCTTC.